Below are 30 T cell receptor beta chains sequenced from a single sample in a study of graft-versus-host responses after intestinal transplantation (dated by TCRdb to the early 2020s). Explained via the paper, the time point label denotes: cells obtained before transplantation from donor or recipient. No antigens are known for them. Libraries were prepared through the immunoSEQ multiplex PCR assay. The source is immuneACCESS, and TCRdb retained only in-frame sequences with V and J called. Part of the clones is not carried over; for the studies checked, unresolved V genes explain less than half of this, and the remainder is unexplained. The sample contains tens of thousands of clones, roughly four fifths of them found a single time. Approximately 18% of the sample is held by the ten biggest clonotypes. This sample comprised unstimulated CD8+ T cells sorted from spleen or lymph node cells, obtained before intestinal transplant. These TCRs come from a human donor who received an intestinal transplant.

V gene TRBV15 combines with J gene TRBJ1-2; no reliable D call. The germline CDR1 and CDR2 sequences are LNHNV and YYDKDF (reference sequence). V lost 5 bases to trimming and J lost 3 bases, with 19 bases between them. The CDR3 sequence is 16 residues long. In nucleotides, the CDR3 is TGTGCCACCAGCGGAAACGTTGTGCGTGACCACTATGGCTACACCTTC. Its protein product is CATSGNVVRDHYGYTF.

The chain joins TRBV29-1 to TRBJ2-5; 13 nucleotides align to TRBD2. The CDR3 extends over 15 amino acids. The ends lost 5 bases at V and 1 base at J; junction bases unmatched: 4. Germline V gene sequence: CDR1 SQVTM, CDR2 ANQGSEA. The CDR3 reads CSVPGLAGSQETQYF. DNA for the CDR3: TGCAGCGTTCCGGGACTAGCGGGATCCCAAGAGACCCAGTACTTC.

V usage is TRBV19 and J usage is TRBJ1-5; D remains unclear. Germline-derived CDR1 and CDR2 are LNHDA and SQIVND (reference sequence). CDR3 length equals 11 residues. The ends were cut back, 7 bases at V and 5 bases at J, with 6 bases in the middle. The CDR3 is CASKWDQPQHF. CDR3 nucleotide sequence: TGTGCCAGTAAATGGGATCAGCCCCAGCATTTT.

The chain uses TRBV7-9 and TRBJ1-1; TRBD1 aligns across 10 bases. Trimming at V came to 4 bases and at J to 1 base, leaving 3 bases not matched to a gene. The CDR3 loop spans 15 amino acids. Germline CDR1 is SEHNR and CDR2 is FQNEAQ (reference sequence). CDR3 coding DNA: TGTGCCAGCAGCTCCCGGGACAGGGGGAACACTGAAGCTTTCTTT. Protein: CASSSRDRGNTEAFF.

CDR3 sequence: CASNKQGVGAKIYGYTF. CDR3 bases: TGTGCCAGCAATAAGCAGGGGGTTGGGGCCAAAATCTATGGCTACACCTTC. The chain recombines TRBV5-4 with TRBJ1-2; 7 positions agree with TRBD1. This CDR3 is 17 amino acids long. J lost 4 bases, V lost 6 bases, and 18 bases had no gene match. Germline V gene lookup returns CDR1 SGHNT and CDR2 YYREEE (reference sequence).

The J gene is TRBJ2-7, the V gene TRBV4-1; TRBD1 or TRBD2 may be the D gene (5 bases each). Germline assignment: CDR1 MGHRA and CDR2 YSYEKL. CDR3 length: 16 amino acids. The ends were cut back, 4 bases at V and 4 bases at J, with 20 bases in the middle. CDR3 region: CASSPQEGRSTYEQYF. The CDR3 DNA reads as TGCGCCAGCAGCCCCCAAGAGGGACGTTCGACGTACGAGCAGTACTTC.

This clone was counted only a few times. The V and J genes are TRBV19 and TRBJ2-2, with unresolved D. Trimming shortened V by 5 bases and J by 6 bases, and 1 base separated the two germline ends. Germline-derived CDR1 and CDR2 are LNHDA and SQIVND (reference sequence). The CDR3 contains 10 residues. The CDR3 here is CASSAGELFF. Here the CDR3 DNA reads TGTGCCAGTAGTGCCGGGGAGCTGTTTTTT.

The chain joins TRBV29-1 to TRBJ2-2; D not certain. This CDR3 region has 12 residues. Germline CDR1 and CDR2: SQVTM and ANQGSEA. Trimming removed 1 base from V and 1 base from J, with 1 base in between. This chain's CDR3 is CSVEGNTGELFF. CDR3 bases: TGCAGCGTTGAAGGGAACACCGGGGAGCTGTTTTTT.

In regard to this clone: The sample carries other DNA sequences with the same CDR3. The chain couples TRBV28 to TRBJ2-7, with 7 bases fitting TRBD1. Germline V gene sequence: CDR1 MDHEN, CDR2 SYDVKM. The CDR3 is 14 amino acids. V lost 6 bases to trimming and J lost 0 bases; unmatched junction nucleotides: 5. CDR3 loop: CASSLTGSSYEQYF. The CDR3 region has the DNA TGTGCCAGCAGCTTGACAGGGAGCTCCTACGAGCAGTACTTC.

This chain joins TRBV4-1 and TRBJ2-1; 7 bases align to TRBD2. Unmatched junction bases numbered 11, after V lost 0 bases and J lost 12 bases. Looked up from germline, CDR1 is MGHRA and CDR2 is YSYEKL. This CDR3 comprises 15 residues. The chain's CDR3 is CASSQEGLTGGGQFF. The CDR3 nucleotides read TGCGCCAGCAGCCAAGAAGGTTTGACCGGCGGGGGGCAGTTCTTC.

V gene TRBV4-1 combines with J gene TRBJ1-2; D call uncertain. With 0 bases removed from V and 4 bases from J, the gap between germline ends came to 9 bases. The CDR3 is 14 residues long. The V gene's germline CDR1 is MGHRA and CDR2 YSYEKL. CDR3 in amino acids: CASSQERVSYGYTF. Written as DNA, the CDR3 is TGCGCCAGCAGCCAAGAGAGGGTAAGCTATGGCTACACCTTC.

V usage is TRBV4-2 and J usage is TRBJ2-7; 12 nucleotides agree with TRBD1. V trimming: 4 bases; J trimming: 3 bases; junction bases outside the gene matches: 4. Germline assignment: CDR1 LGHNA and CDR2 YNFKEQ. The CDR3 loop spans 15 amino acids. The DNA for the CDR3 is TGTGCCAGCAGCCCGGGGACAGGGGGCGGCTACGAGCAGTACTTC. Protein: CASSPGTGGGYEQYF.

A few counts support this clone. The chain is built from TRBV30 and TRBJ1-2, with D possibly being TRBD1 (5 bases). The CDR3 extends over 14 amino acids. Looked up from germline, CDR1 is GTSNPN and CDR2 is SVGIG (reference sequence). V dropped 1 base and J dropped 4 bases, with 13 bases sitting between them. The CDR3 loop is CAWSETENFYGYTF. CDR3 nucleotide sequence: TGTGCCTGGAGTGAGACAGAGAATTTCTATGGCTACACCTTC.

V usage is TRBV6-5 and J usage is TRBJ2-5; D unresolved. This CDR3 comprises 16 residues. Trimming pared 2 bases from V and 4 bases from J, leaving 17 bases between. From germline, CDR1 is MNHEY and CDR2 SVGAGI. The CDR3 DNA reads TGTGCCAGCAGTTACGGAATGGTAGGGTGGTCAGAGACCCAGTACTTC. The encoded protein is CASSYGMVGWSETQYF.

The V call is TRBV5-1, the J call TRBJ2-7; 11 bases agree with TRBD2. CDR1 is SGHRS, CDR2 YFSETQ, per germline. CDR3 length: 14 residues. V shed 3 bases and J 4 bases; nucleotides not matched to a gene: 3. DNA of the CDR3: TGCGCCAGCAGCTGTGGGACTAGCGGTTACGAGCAGTACTTC. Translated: CASSCGTSGYEQYF.

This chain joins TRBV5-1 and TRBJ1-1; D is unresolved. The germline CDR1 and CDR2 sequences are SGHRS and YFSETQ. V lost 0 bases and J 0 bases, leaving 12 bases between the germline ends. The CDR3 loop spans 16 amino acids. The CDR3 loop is CASSLAGGSMNTEAFF. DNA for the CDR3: TGCGCCAGCAGCTTGGCCGGCGGAAGCATGAACACTGAAGCTTTCTTT.

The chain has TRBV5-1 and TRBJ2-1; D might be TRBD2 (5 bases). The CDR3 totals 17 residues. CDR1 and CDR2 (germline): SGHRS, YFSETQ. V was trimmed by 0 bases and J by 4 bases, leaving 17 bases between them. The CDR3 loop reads CASSLDGHRGPYNEQFF. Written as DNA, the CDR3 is TGCGCCAGCAGCTTGGACGGCCATCGCGGGCCTTACAATGAGCAGTTCTTC.

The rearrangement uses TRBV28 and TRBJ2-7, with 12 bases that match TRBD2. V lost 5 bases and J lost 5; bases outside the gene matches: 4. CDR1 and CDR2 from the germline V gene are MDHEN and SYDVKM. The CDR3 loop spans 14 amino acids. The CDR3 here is CASSPRLAGDEQYF. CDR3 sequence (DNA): TGTGCCAGCAGTCCACGACTAGCGGGAGACGAGCAGTACTTC.

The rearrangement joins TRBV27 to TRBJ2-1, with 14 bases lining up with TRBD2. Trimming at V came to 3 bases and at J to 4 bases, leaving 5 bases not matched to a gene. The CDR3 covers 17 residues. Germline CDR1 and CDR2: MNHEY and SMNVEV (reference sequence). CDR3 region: CASSFGLAGGGYNEQFF. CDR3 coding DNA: TGTGCCAGCAGTTTTGGACTAGCGGGGGGCGGGTACAATGAGCAGTTCTTC.

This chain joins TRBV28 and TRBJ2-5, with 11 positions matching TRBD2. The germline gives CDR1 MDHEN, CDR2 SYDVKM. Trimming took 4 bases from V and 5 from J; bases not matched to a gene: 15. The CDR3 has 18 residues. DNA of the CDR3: TGTGCCAGCAGTTGGCAATCGACTAGCGGGATGGAGGGGGAGACCCAGTACTTC. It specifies CASSWQSTSGMEGETQYF.

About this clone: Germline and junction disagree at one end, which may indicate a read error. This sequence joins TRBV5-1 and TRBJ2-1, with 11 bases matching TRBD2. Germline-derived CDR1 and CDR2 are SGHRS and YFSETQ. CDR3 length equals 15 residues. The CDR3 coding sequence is TGCGCCAGCAGCTCGGGACTAGCGGAGTACAATGTGCAGTTCTTC. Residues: CASSSGLAEYNVQFF.

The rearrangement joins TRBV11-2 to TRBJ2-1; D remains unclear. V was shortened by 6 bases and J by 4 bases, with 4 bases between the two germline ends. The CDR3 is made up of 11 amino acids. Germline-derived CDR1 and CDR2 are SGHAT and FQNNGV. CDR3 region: CASSPYNEQFF. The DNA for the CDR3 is TGTGCCAGCAGTCCATACAATGAGCAGTTCTTC.

CDR3 protein: CASTSTGALNTEAFF. The CDR3 nucleotides are TGTGCCAGCACCTCGACAGGGGCCCTGAACACTGAAGCTTTCTTT. The chain joins TRBV6-5 to TRBJ1-1; 8 bases align to TRBD1. The junction had 7 bases not matched to a gene; V was cut back by 7 bases and J by 0 bases. This CDR3 contains 15 residues. The germline V gene encodes CDR1 MNHEY and CDR2 SVGAGI.

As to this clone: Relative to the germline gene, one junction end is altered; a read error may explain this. In DNA form, the CDR3 reads TGTGTCAGCAGCTTAGTGGACAGGGGACATGGCTACACCTTC. As protein: CVSSLVDRGHGYTF. The chain combines TRBV7-9 with TRBJ1-2; 9 nucleotides agree with TRBD1. Germline V gene lookup returns CDR1 SEHNR and CDR2 FQNEAQ (reference sequence). This CDR3 has 14 amino acids.

CDR3 DNA: TGCGCCAGCAGCTTGGGACTAGCGGGAGTTGGGGCCAACGTCCTGACTTTC. Its protein product is CASSLGLAGVGANVLTF. The chain joins TRBV5-1 to TRBJ2-6; 12 bases map to TRBD2. V dropped 0 bases and J dropped 3; count of bases not matched to a gene: 1. The CDR3 is 17 residues long. Germline V gives CDR1 SGHRS, CDR2 YFSETQ.

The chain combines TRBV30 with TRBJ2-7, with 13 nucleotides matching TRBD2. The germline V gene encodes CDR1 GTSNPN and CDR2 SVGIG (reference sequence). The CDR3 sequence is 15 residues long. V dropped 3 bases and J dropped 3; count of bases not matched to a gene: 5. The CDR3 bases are TGTGCCTGGAGGACCGGGACTAGCGGGAACTACGAGCAGTACTTC. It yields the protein CAWRTGTSGNYEQYF.

The chain's CDR3 is CASSGYYQETQYF. CDR3 sequence (DNA): TGTGCCAGCTCGGGCTACTACCAAGAGACCCAGTACTTC. This rearrangement joins TRBV27 to TRBJ2-5; D uncertain. Germline assignment: CDR1 MNHEY and CDR2 SMNVEV (reference sequence). V was shortened by 8 bases and J by 0 bases, with 10 bases between the two germline ends. The CDR3 has 13 residues.

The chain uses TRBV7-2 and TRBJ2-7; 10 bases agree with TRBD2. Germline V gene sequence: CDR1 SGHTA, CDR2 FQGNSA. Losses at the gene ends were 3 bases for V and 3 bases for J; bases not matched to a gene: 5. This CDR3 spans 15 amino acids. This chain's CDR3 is CASSFSGGTHYEQYF. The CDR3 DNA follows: TGTGCCAGCAGCTTTAGCGGGGGGACCCACTACGAGCAGTACTTC.

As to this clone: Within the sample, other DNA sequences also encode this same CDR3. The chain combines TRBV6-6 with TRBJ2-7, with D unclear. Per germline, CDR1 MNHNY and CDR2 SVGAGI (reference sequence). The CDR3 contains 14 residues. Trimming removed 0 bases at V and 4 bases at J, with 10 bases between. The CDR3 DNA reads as TGTGCCAGCAGTTACTCGGCCGGGTCTTACGAGCAGTACTTC. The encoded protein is CASSYSAGSYEQYF.

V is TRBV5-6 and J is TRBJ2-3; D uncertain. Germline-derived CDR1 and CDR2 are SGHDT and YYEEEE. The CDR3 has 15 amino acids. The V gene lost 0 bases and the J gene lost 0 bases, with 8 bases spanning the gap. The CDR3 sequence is CASSLALVSTDTQYF. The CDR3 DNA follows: TGTGCCAGCAGCTTGGCTTTGGTTAGCACAGATACGCAGTATTTT.